A single sample gave rise to the 32 T cell receptor beta chains below, sequenced in a study of blood T cells in healthy people across ages. PCR was performed a second time for roughly 7 to 12 cycles using a sample-barcoded 5' primer and a J-beta primer mix. TCRdb reprocessed the 5' RACE reads via MiXCR and lists one record per CDR3 protein. The profile shows roughly 1,700,000 distinct CDR3 sequences, roughly 27% of them singletons. The sequenced sample consisted of blood. The origin of the receptors is a woman aged 25-40 years in good health.

The J gene is TRBJ1-1, the V gene TRBV29-1; D unresolved. Germline CDR1 SQVTM, CDR2 ANQGSEA. Trimming took 0 bases from V and 1 from J, leaving 9 bases between them. The CDR3 has 14 amino acids. This CDR3 reads CSVEDVGRNTEAFF. Written as DNA, the CDR3 is TGCAGCGTTGAAGACGTCGGGCGGAACACTGAAGCTTTCTTT.

This clonotype was picked up many times. The chain has TRBV5-1 and TRBJ2-7, with D possibly TRBD2 on 6 matching bases. The V gene's germline CDR1 is SGHRS and CDR2 YFSETQ. The CDR3 loop spans 14 amino acids. V was trimmed by 4 bases and J by 6 bases, leaving 17 bases between them. CDR3 bases: TGCGCCAGCAGCCCTCAACCAGTGGAGGGCGAGCAGTACTTC. Residues: CASSPQPVEGEQYF.

The rearrangement links TRBV7-2 to TRBJ2-2; D ambiguous. V lost 5 bases and J lost 4, with 14 bases in between. This CDR3 region has 15 residues. The germline CDR1 and CDR2 sequences are SGHTA and FQGNSA. This CDR3 is CASSLKPGGTGELFF. The DNA for the CDR3 is TGTGCCAGCAGCCTCAAACCAGGTGGCACCGGGGAGCTGTTTTTT.

The chain is built from TRBV6-2 or TRBV6-3 and TRBJ2-1, with D perhaps matching TRBD2 (6 bases). CDR1 is MNHEY and CDR2 is SVGEGT in the germline V gene. V was trimmed by 4 bases and J by 2 bases, leaving 12 bases between them. There are 15 residues in the CDR3. CDR3 sequence reads: CASSSQAGTYNEQFF. The CDR3 DNA reads as TGTGCCAGCAGTTCTCAGGCGGGGACCTACAATGAGCAGTTCTTC.

This clonotype was found a few times. The chain is built from TRBV5-1 and TRBJ2-5; 12 positions agree with TRBD1. The end of the DNA aligns better with TRBJ2-7, so the J call may be wrong. Germline V CDR1 and CDR2: SGHRS, YFSETQ. The CDR3 consists of 14 residues. The CDR3 region has the DNA TGCGCCAGCAGCTCGGGACAGGGGGCCAACGAGCAGTACTTC. Its protein is CASSSGQGANEQYF.

This clonotype was observed a handful of times. V gene TRBV24-1 combines with J gene TRBJ2-2; tentatively, D is TRBD1 or TRBD2 (5 bases each). CDR1 is KGHDR, CDR2 SFDVKD, per germline. The ends were cut back, 3 bases at V and 4 bases at J, with 11 bases in the middle. The CDR3 consists of 15 residues. This CDR3 is CATSDGGWSTGELFF. CDR3 in DNA: TGTGCCACCAGTGATGGGGGATGGTCCACCGGGGAGCTGTTTTTT.

This clonotype has only a few counts. The V call is TRBV12-3 or TRBV12-4, the J call TRBJ1-2; D remains unclear. V shed 5 bases and J shed 4 bases, with 17 bases lying between them. The CDR3 length is 15 residues. Here the CDR3 reads CASSPWTNPIYGYTF. CDR3 nucleotides: TGTGCCAGCAGTCCCTGGACTAATCCCATCTATGGCTACACCTTC.

In this sample, this clonotype turned up a few times. The chain joins TRBV14 to TRBJ2-7; tentatively, D is TRBD2 (6 bases). Trimming cost V 1 base and J 3 bases, with 13 bases left between them. This CDR3 spans 15 amino acids. Germline-derived CDR1 and CDR2 are SGHDN and FVKESK. The CDR3 DNA reads TGTGCCAGCAGCCAAGGGTTTAGCGGTGGCTACGAGCAGTACTTC. Translated, it gives CASSQGFSGGYEQYF.

This clonotype was counted at least ten times. The chain employs TRBV20-1 and TRBJ2-1, with D unclear. Per germline, CDR1 DFQATT and CDR2 SNEGSKA (reference sequence). Trimming pared 6 bases from V and 8 bases from J, leaving 8 bases between. The CDR3 runs to 10 residues. Here the CDR3 DNA reads TGCAGTGCCCGGCGCGATGAGCAGTTCTTC. Its protein is CSARRDEQFF.

The genes are TRBV18 and TRBJ2-1; a weak D match, TRBD1 (5 bases). From germline, CDR1 is KGHSH and CDR2 LQKENI. V was clipped by 6 bases and J by 10 bases, with 10 bases between them. The CDR3 is 11 residues long. The chain's CDR3 is CASSPRAEQFF. CDR3 nucleotides: TGTGCCAGCTCCCCCAGGGCGGAGCAGTTCTTC.

A few counts support this clonotype. The chain is built from TRBV9 and TRBJ1-2; D is possibly TRBD1 (6 bases). The CDR3 sequence is 15 residues long. With 4 bases removed from V and 0 bases from J, the gap between germline ends came to 13 bases. CDR1 is SGDLS and CDR2 is YYNGEE in the germline V gene. CDR3 in DNA: TGTGCCAGCAGCTCGAGGGGGGGCACTAACTATGGCTACACCTTC. Translating gives CASSSRGGTNYGYTF.

This clonotype was detected many times. CDR3 coding DNA: TGTGCCATCAGTGAGGGTGCCTACGAGCAGTACTTC. It specifies CAISEGAYEQYF. The rearrangement uses TRBV10-3 and TRBJ2-7; no clear D gene. V was shortened by 2 bases and J by 2 bases, with 4 bases between the two germline ends. Germline loops: CDR1 ENHRY, CDR2 SYGVKD. The CDR3 totals 12 residues.

The rearrangement links TRBV5-1 to TRBJ1-4; TRBD1 is a possible D gene (5 bases). This CDR3 spans 15 amino acids. In germline, CDR1 is SGHRS, CDR2 YFSETQ. Trimming pared 4 bases from V and 6 bases from J, leaving 16 bases between. The DNA of the CDR3 is TGCGCCAGCAGCGGGGCGGGGGGATCCCATGAAAAACTGTTTTTT. Protein: CASSGAGGSHEKLFF.

This clonotype has only a few counts. The genes are TRBV20-1 and TRBJ2-3; 9 bases line up with TRBD2. CDR1 is DFQATT and CDR2 is SNEGSKA in the germline V gene (reference sequence). V was clipped by 6 bases and J by 5 bases; unmatched bases: 15. This CDR3 spans 16 amino acids. The CDR3 nucleotides are TGCAGTGCCTTAATCCGAGCGGGGGGACCGCGAGATACGCAGTATTTT. Translating gives CSALIRAGGPRDTQYF.

The count of this clonotype is one. A read error may account for a junction end that differs from germline. This chain joins TRBV12-3 or TRBV12-4 and TRBJ1-5; TRBD1 is a possible D gene (6 bases). This CDR3 spans 15 amino acids. The CDR3 DNA sequence: TGTGCCAGCCGTTTGGACAGCCGTAGCAATCAGCCCCAGCATTTT. Its protein product is CASRLDSRSNQPQHF.

This clonotype has only a few counts. The V gene is TRBV20-1, the J gene TRBJ1-1; tentative D call: TRBD1 (5 bases). This CDR3 spans 11 amino acids. CDR1 is DFQATT, CDR2 SNEGSKA, per germline (reference sequence). V lost 0 bases, J lost 10 bases, and 9 bases lay in between. CDR3 sequence: CSAREQGRAFF. The CDR3 DNA sequence: TGCAGTGCTAGAGAGCAGGGAAGAGCTTTCTTT.

Only a few counts were recorded for this clonotype. This chain joins TRBV20-1 and TRBJ2-1; 9 bases are shared with TRBD1. J lost 3 bases, V lost 6 bases, and 12 bases had no gene match. This CDR3 has 16 amino acids. The V gene's germline CDR1 is DFQATT and CDR2 SNEGSKA (reference sequence). In DNA form, the CDR3 reads TGCAGTGCCCCAGGGGGACAGGGAATGAGCTACAATGAGCAGTTCTTC. This encodes CSAPGGQGMSYNEQFF.

The rearrangement joins TRBV3-1 to TRBJ2-2; D may be TRBD2 (6 bases). Trimming took 3 bases from V and 1 from J, leaving 12 bases between them. Germline V gene sequence: CDR1 LGHDT, CDR2 YNNKEL (reference sequence). This CDR3 comprises 16 residues. The CDR3 region has the DNA TGTGCCAGCAGCCACCTAGCGCGGGAGAACACCGGGGAGCTGTTTTTT. Protein product: CASSHLARENTGELFF.

This clonotype appeared a few times. The genes are TRBV20-1 and TRBJ2-7; 7 bases are a match to TRBD1. The CDR3 loop spans 12 amino acids. V was pared by 5 bases and J by 5 bases, with 6 bases of the junction left unmatched. Germline loops: CDR1 DFQATT, CDR2 SNEGSKA (reference sequence). CDR3 in amino acids: CSASGGADEQYF. The CDR3 DNA reads TGCAGTGCTTCAGGGGGAGCGGACGAGCAGTACTTC.

The chain combines TRBV5-1 with TRBJ2-1; D ambiguous. The CDR3 spans 16 residues. Looked up from germline, CDR1 is SGHRS and CDR2 is YFSETQ. Trimming left V 4 bases short and J 2 bases short, with 16 bases between. The CDR3: CASSPARFLTYNEQFF. The CDR3 DNA reads TGCGCCAGCAGCCCGGCCCGTTTCCTTACCTACAATGAGCAGTTCTTC.

This clonotype was seen repeatedly, ten times or more. J is TRBJ2-5 and V is TRBV2; no reliable D call. Germline CDR1 is SNHLY and CDR2 is FYNNEI. The CDR3 has 13 residues. V was pared by 3 bases and J by 2 bases, with 7 bases between. CDR3 region: CASSEYGQETQYF. CDR3 nucleotides: TGTGCCAGCAGTGAGTACGGACAAGAGACCCAGTACTTC.

This rearrangement joins TRBV14 to TRBJ2-3; D remains unclear. V lost 5 bases and J 6 bases, leaving 9 bases between the germline ends. Germline loops: CDR1 SGHDN, CDR2 FVKESK. The CDR3 extends over 12 amino acids. The CDR3 here is CASSWGSDTQYF. The CDR3 DNA reads TGTGCCAGCAGCTGGGGTTCGGATACGCAGTATTTT.

This clonotype was seen a few times. The genes are TRBV20-1 and TRBJ2-7; D may be TRBD2 (6 bases). Germline V gives CDR1 DFQATT, CDR2 SNEGSKA (reference sequence). The V gene lost 4 bases and the J gene lost 3 bases, with 10 bases spanning the gap. This CDR3 region has 12 residues. The CDR3 nucleotides read TGCAGTGCTAAAAGGGGACTCTACGAGCAGTACTTC. Its protein is CSAKRGLYEQYF.

The gene calls are TRBV7-7 and TRBJ2-3; no clear D gene. The V end was cut by 4 bases, the J end by 0 bases, with 11 bases between. CDR3 length equals 15 residues. Germline assignment: CDR1 SSHAT and CDR2 FNYEAQ (reference sequence). As DNA, the CDR3 is TGTGCCAGCAGCTCTCTTGGGTTTAGCACAGATACGCAGTATTTT. Translation gives CASSSLGFSTDTQYF.

CDR3 in amino acids: CATSRGQSGANVLTF. The CDR3 region has the DNA TGTGCCACCAGCAGAGGACAATCTGGGGCCAACGTCCTGACTTTC. The chain carries TRBV15 and TRBJ2-6; no clear D gene. CDR1 and CDR2 (germline): LNHNV, YYDKDF (reference sequence). The CDR3 is 15 residues long. Trimming stripped 1 base from V and 1 base from J, with 5 bases between.

This chain connects TRBV6-2 or TRBV6-3 to TRBJ1-2; 8 positions match TRBD1. The junction had 10 bases not matched to a gene; V was cut back by 8 bases and J by 5 bases. The CDR3 totals 14 residues. Germline CDR1 is MNHEY and CDR2 is SVGEGT. The CDR3 sequence is CASGDRRPPYGYTF. The CDR3 bases are TGTGCCAGCGGGGACAGGCGTCCCCCTTATGGCTACACCTTC.

This clonotype has a handful of counts. This rearrangement joins TRBV6-5 to TRBJ2-6; D gene ambiguous. The CDR3 consists of 15 residues. Trimming pared 2 bases from V and 4 bases from J, leaving 9 bases between. From germline, CDR1 is MNHEY and CDR2 SVGAGI. CDR3 sequence (DNA): TGTGCCAGCAGTTACGGCACCGGGGGGGCCAACGTCCTGACTTTC. This gives the protein CASSYGTGGANVLTF.

This clonotype was seen at least ten times. The rearrangement uses TRBV7-2 and TRBJ2-3; 7 nucleotides match TRBD2. The J segment lost 2 bases and the V segment lost 5 bases, leaving 7 bases of the junction unmatched. The CDR3 covers 15 residues. The V gene's germline CDR1 is SGHTA and CDR2 FQGNSA. CDR3 residues: CASSKRGGSTDTQYF. DNA of the CDR3: TGTGCCAGCAGCAAGCGGGGAGGATCCACAGATACGCAGTATTTT.

The chain employs TRBV30 and TRBJ1-4; D is unclear. The CDR3 totals 12 residues. V lost 2 bases to trimming and J lost 5 bases, with 6 bases between them. CDR1 and CDR2 from the germline V gene are GTSNPN and SVGIG (reference sequence). This chain's CDR3 is CAWSFFNEKLFF. The CDR3 DNA follows: TGTGCCTGGAGTTTTTTCAATGAAAAACTGTTTTTT.

The chain joins TRBV6-5 to TRBJ2-1; TRBD2 matches at 9 bases. V shed 5 bases and J 6 bases; nucleotides not matched to a gene: 8. CDR3 length: 15 residues. Germline loops: CDR1 MNHEY, CDR2 SVGAGI. CDR3 protein: CASSPERGAVNEQFF. The DNA for the CDR3 is TGTGCCAGCAGTCCCGAGCGGGGGGCGGTCAATGAGCAGTTCTTC.

The gene calls are TRBV7-7 and TRBJ2-1; no firm D call. There are 15 residues in the CDR3. The V end lost 3 bases, the J end lost 2 bases, and 11 bases lay between the germline ends. Germline V gene sequence: CDR1 SSHAT, CDR2 FNYEAQ (reference sequence). CDR3 loop: CASSLGLVAYNEQFF. CDR3 in DNA: TGTGCCAGCAGCTTGGGTCTGGTGGCCTACAATGAGCAGTTCTTC.

The chain uses TRBV20-1 and TRBJ1-1, with D possibly TRBD1 on 5 matching bases. The ends were cut back, 3 bases at V and 3 bases at J, with 11 bases in the middle. The CDR3 has 13 amino acids. Germline V gives CDR1 DFQATT, CDR2 SNEGSKA (reference sequence). The CDR3 reads CSARSTADTEAFF. The CDR3 DNA reads as TGCAGTGCTAGGTCGACAGCTGACACTGAAGCTTTCTTT.